The 10 T cell receptor beta chains presented below share a single source sample, sequenced in a study of spatial heterogeneity in lung cancer. Their cognate antigens are unknown. TCRdb passed the 5' RACE reads through MiXCR, listing each CDR3 protein once. The repertoire includes several hundred distinct CDR3 sequences, approximately 15% of them detected once, and about 25% sits in the top ten. Study results and limitations: Counts that tracked tumor mutation counts were those of expanded intratumoral alpha and beta TCRs.

As for time point: sample taken at primary tumor resection. The sequencing used lung tumor tissue, collected at surgery. The receptors shown here come from a male donor with early-stage non-small cell lung cancer.

This clonotype has just a few counts. Compared with germline, one end of the junction differs, possibly owing to a read error. This beta chain is a stray sequence in a library constructed for alpha chains; its clone size is not meaningful. The genes are TRBV7-7 and TRBJ2-2; tentative D call: TRBD2 (5 bases). Germline values: CDR1 SSHAT, CDR2 FNYEAQ (reference sequence). The CDR3 totals 14 residues. CDR3 nucleotides: TGTGCTAGCAGCTTAAGCGGGAACACCGGGGAGCTGTTTTTT. Protein product: CASSLSGNTGELFF.

This clonotype was observed a handful of times. This beta chain was picked up by a library intended for alpha chains and is off target, so its count carries little meaning. The CDR3 region is CASSEPSSYEQYF. The DNA for the CDR3 is TGTGCCAGCAGTGAGCCTAGCTCCTACGAGCAGTACTTC. The V gene is TRBV2, the J gene TRBJ2-7, with D hard to call. Per germline, CDR1 SNHLY and CDR2 FYNNEI. V was clipped by 3 bases and J by 0 bases, with 6 bases between them. The CDR3 has 13 residues.

By proportion, this clonotype is large. Since it is a stray read in a library aimed at alpha chains, this beta chain has a size that is not meaningful. The V and J genes are TRBV5-1 and TRBJ2-2; 9 nucleotides align to TRBD1. The CDR3 extends over 16 amino acids. Per the germline V gene, CDR1 is SGHRS and CDR2 is YFSETQ. The V segment lost 0 bases and the J segment 5 bases; nucleotides outside the gene matches: 5. The CDR3 region has the DNA TGCGCCAGCAGCTTGGGTCGGACAGGGGTTACCGGGGAGCTGTTTTTT. Translation: CASSLGRTGVTGELFF.

In this sample, this clonotype is large. This beta chain appears as a stray read in a library generated for alpha chains; its size is not informative. V and J are TRBV18 and TRBJ2-7; D is possibly TRBD1 or TRBD2 (5 bases each). The CDR3 has 14 residues. Germline V gene data show CDR1 as KGHSH and CDR2 as LQKENI. Trimming pared 3 bases from V and 5 bases from J, leaving 14 bases between. CDR3 loop: CASSPGTASHEQYF. CDR3 sequence (DNA): TGTGCCAGCTCACCCGGGACGGCAAGCCACGAGCAGTACTTC.

Only a few counts were recorded for this clonotype. Since it is a stray read in a library aimed at alpha chains, this beta chain has a size that is not meaningful. This sequence joins TRBV23-1 and TRBJ2-1, with D unclear. TRBV23-1 is flagged as an ORF with uncertain function. Trimming took off 3 bases at V and 4 bases at J, with 22 bases between the two ends. The CDR3 has 18 amino acids. CDR3 sequence (DNA): TGCGCCAGCAGTCATTCAACTTGGGTTTTCCTGGGTTACAATGAGCAGTTCTTC. This sequence encodes CASSHSTWVFLGYNEQFF.

This clonotype rates as large (0.1 to 1%). Within a library made for alpha chains, this beta chain is off target, and its count is uninformative. The V and J genes are TRBV29-1 and TRBJ2-2; D gene unclear. Looked up from germline, CDR1 is SQVTM and CDR2 is ANQGSEA. V was pared by 4 bases and J by 0 bases, with 12 bases between. The CDR3 spans 15 residues. The CDR3 here is CSVVGQNSNTGELFF. The CDR3 DNA reads as TGCAGCGTTGTAGGGCAGAATTCGAACACCGGGGAGCTGTTTTTT.

This clonotype is categorized as medium-sized (0.01 to 0.1%). The library was built for alpha chains, so this beta chain is an off-target read and its size means little. The chain joins TRBV20-1 to TRBJ2-7; D is unclear. The CDR3 sequence is 11 residues long. The V gene's germline CDR1 is DFQATT and CDR2 SNEGSKA (reference sequence). Trimming pared 6 bases from V and 3 bases from J, leaving 9 bases between. For the CDR3, the DNA is TGCAGTGCCAAGGAAGTCTACGAGCAGTACTTC. Translation gives CSAKEVYEQYF.

On this clonotype itself: This beta chain came through as a stray read in a library set up for alpha chains, and its size says little. The chain has TRBV24-1 and TRBJ1-1; D not certain. The CDR3 is made up of 11 amino acids. V lost 10 bases, J lost 7 bases, and 12 bases lay in between. Germline V gene sequence: CDR1 KGHDR, CDR2 SFDVKD. DNA for the CDR3: TGTGCCACTGGAGTCGGCGATGAAGCTTTCTTT. This codes for CATGVGDEAFF.

Comment on this clonotype: This beta chain lies outside the target of a library built for alpha chains; its clone size means little. This chain connects TRBV6-6 to TRBJ1-6; no firm D call. This CDR3 has 12 amino acids. Trimming took 3 bases from V and 8 from J, leaving 5 bases between them. Germline CDR1 reads MNHNY; CDR2 reads SVGAGI (reference sequence). CDR3 amino acids: CASSYLDSPLHF. In DNA form, the CDR3 reads TGTGCCAGCAGTTATCTTGATTCACCCCTCCACTTT.

About this clonotype itself: Little can be read into the size of this beta chain, an off-target read in a library designed for alpha chains. J is TRBJ2-7 and V is TRBV7-6; 8 nucleotides line up with TRBD2. The CDR3 sequence is 14 residues long. Looked up from germline, CDR1 is SGHVS and CDR2 is FNYEAQ. V trimming: 4 bases; J trimming: 6 bases; junction bases outside the gene matches: 8. CDR3: CASSSSAGVSEQYF. The CDR3 region has the DNA TGTGCCAGCAGCTCCTCAGCGGGAGTAAGCGAGCAGTACTTC.